This passage covers 9 T cell receptor beta chains from one sample sequenced in a study of blood T cell repertoires in COVID-19. Assay used: immunoSEQ multiplex PCR; TCRdb lists only in-frame clones, some missing. The sample has some 400,000 clones, roughly nine tenths seen once; the top ten hold 0.9% to 1.2%. Sequenced: PBMCs or T cells enriched from blood (not recorded which). Receptor source: a man aged 30 to 39 who had recovered from COVID-19.

The rearrangement joins TRBV28 to TRBJ2-1; 9 nucleotides line up with TRBD2. The CDR3 consists of 15 residues. V gave up 3 bases and J gave up 5 bases; unmatched junction bases: 5. Per germline, CDR1 MDHEN and CDR2 SYDVKM. CDR3 region: CASSLTSGVNNEQFF. In DNA, the CDR3 is TGTGCCAGCAGTTTGACTAGCGGAGTTAACAATGAGCAGTTCTTC.

The chain employs TRBV4-1 and TRBJ2-1; 11 bases agree with TRBD2. Losses at the gene ends were 3 bases for V and 2 bases for J; bases not matched to a gene: 6. The CDR3 has 17 residues. Germline lookup yields CDR1 MGHRA and CDR2 YSYEKL. The CDR3 reads CASSHSGTSGAYNEQFF. The CDR3, as DNA: TGCGCCAGCAGCCACTCCGGGACTAGCGGCGCCTACAATGAGCAGTTCTTC.

The genes are TRBV3-1 (or the pseudogene TRBV3-2) and TRBJ2-1, with D possibly matching TRBD1 (6 bases). V lost 4 bases, J lost 12 bases, and 16 bases lay in between. The CDR3 is 13 residues long. The germline V gene has CDR1 LGHDT and CDR2 YNNKEL (reference sequence). The CDR3 sequence is CASSRGREVGQFF. DNA for the CDR3: TGTGCCAGCAGCCGGGGGCGTGAGGTTGGGCAGTTCTTC.

A remark on this clone: The junction does not match germline at one end; this may be a read error. This sequence joins TRBV5-8 and TRBJ2-7, with D uncertain. CDR1 is SGHTS, CDR2 YDEGEE, per germline. This CDR3 spans 9 amino acids. The CDR3 loop reads CASSLLNFF. The CDR3 nucleotides are TGTGCCAGCAGCTTGTTGAACTTCTTC.

J is TRBJ2-2 and V is TRBV27; D may be TRBD2 (6 bases). CDR1 and CDR2 (germline): MNHEY, SMNVEV (reference sequence). Trimming took 0 bases from V and 2 from J, leaving 13 bases between them. This CDR3 has 17 amino acids. The CDR3 loop reads CASSLSDPGVNTGELFF. In DNA, the CDR3 is TGTGCCAGCAGTTTATCGGATCCGGGGGTTAACACCGGGGAGCTGTTTTTT.

This clone was detected only once. The rearrangement joins TRBV19 to TRBJ2-1; 8 nucleotides line up with TRBD2. CDR1 LNHDA and CDR2 SQIVND come from the germline V gene (reference sequence). With V trimmed by 8 bases and J by 8 bases, 14 bases remained unmatched. The CDR3 is 15 amino acids. DNA for the CDR3: TGTGCCAGTGGATTCCTAGCGGGTGCCACGGATGAGCAGTTCTTC. This encodes CASGFLAGATDEQFF.

V gene TRBV14 combines with J gene TRBJ1-2, with D unclear. The CDR3 loop spans 15 amino acids. Trimming pared 0 bases from V and 7 bases from J, leaving 15 bases between. Looked up from germline, CDR1 is SGHDN and CDR2 is FVKESK. The CDR3, as DNA: TGTGCCAGCAGCCAAGACGGGGTCTTTGGCTCTGGCTACACCTTC. Its translation: CASSQDGVFGSGYTF.

This chain links TRBV28 with TRBJ2-7; 7 nucleotides line up with TRBD2. The CDR3 sequence is 15 residues long. With V trimmed by 6 bases and J by 1 base, 9 bases remained unmatched. Germline CDR1 and CDR2: MDHEN and SYDVKM. The CDR3 loop is CASSVRREFSYEQYF. DNA for the CDR3: TGTGCCAGCAGCGTCAGGCGGGAGTTTTCCTACGAGCAGTACTTC.

The rearrangement uses TRBV30 and TRBJ2-5, with D tentatively TRBD1 (5 bases). CDR3 size: 15 residues. The V end was cut by 0 bases, the J end by 4 bases, with 15 bases between. The germline gives CDR1 GTSNPN, CDR2 SVGIG (reference sequence). The CDR3 DNA sequence: TGTGCCTGGAGTGTAGGAATCCAGGGCGGAGAGACCCAGTACTTC. Residues: CAWSVGIQGGETQYF. The variable domain in full, with the rest retrieved from reference TRBV30 and TRBJ2-5, is SQTIHQWPATLVQPVGSPLSLECTVEGTSNPNLYWYRQAAGRGLQLLFYSVGIGQISSEVPQNLSASRPQDRQFILSSKKLLLSDSGFYLCAWSVGIQGGETQYFGPGTRLLVL.